The rows below give T cell receptor beta chains drawn from one sample of a study. TCRdb called the 5' RACE reads again in MiXCR, with one record for every CDR3 protein. This sample has tens of thousands of distinct CDR3 sequences, with roughly 18% found just once. The sequenced sample consisted of naive CD4+ T cells sorted from blood. The receptors come from a female donor with breast cancer. Each CDR3 is given with its conserved first and last residue. Each record gives: clone size, J gene, V gene, D gene, CDR3 protein, CDR3 DNA. The D gene is left open where the match is weak. Part of the rows lack a size; the others show once, few, many or a class for expanded clones.

>NA|TRBJ2-7|TRBV21-1|NA
CASSRQGALSYEQYF
TGTGCCAGCAGCAGACAGGGGGCCCTCTCCTACGAGCAGTACTTC
>NA|TRBJ2-5|TRBV7-2|NA
CASSPAGETQYF
TGTGCCAGCAGCCCGGCCGGAGAGACCCAGTACTTC
>NA|TRBJ2-7|TRBV9|TRBD2
CASSVGREGRSEQYF
TGTGCCAGCAGCGTAGGGCGGGAGGGTCGGTCCGAGCAGTACTTC
>few|TRBJ1-5|TRBV27|NA
CASSLVGSRQPQHF
TGTGCCAGCAGCCTTGTGGGTTCGAGGCAGCCCCAGCATTTT
>few|TRBJ2-7|TRBV2|NA
CASSEVRASGEQYF
TGTGCCAGCAGTGAAGTCAGGGCGTCCGGCGAGCAGTACTTC
>NA|TRBJ2-1|TRBV4-1|TRBD2
CASSGSGAFNEQFF
TGCGCCAGCAGCGGTAGCGGGGCCTTCAATGAGCAGTTCTTC
>few|TRBJ2-5|TRBV5-1|NA
CASSLEGGRETQYF
TGCGCCAGCAGCTTGGAAGGAGGGAGAGAGACCCAGTACTTC
>NA|TRBJ2-1|TRBV6-5|TRBD1
CASSLDRGRVNEQFF
TGTGCCAGCAGTTTAGACAGGGGCCGGGTAAATGAGCAGTTCTTC
>NA|TRBJ2-5|TRBV5-5|NA
CASSSPGVAETQYF
TGTGCCAGCAGCTCGCCGGGAGTCGCGGAGACCCAGTACTTC
>NA|TRBJ2-1|TRBV5-1|TRBD2
CASSLVPSGGTSYNEQFF
TGCGCCAGCAGCTTGGTCCCTAGCGGGGGGACCTCCTACAATGAGCAGTTCTTC
>NA|TRBJ2-1|TRBV28|NA
CASSPGGANNEQFF
TGTGCCAGCAGCCCCGGTGGGGCCAACAATGAGCAGTTCTTC
>NA|TRBJ2-2|TRBV5-1|NA
CASTPRGPSDGGELFF
TGCGCCAGCACCCCTCGGGGACCCAGCGATGGCGGGGAGCTGTTTTTT
>NA|TRBJ1-6|TRBV27|NA
CASSLRRGDSPLHF
TGTGCCAGCAGTCTGCGCAGGGGCGACTCACCCCTCCACTTT
>medium-sized|TRBJ2-7|TRBV7-6|TRBD2
CASSLGGGVGEQYF
TGTGCCAGCAGCCTCGGGGGGGGCGTCGGCGAGCAGTACTTC
>NA|TRBJ2-6|TRBV7-3|NA
CASSLAGHQSGANVLTF
TGTGCCAGCAGCTTGGCAGGACACCAGTCTGGGGCCAACGTCCTGACTTTC
>many|TRBJ2-5|TRBV20-1|TRBD2
CSARDRLAAETQYF
TGCAGTGCTAGAGATCGGCTAGCGGCAGAGACCCAGTACTTC
>many|TRBJ2-1|TRBV5-1|NA
CASSNSLTPEQFF
TGCGCCAGCAGCAATTCTTTAACTCCTGAGCAGTTCTTC
>few|TRBJ2-2|TRBV29-1|TRBD2
CSAVGGAGGELFF
TGCAGCGCGGTCGGGGGGGCCGGCGGGGAGCTGTTTTTT
>NA|TRBJ1-2|TRBV4-1|NA
CASSQRAGGAYGYTF
TGCGCCAGCAGCCAGAGGGCCGGGGGCGCCTATGGCTACACCTTC
>few|TRBJ2-5|TRBV20-1|NA
CSARVETQYF
TGCAGTGCTAGAGTCGAGACCCAGTACTTC
>many|TRBJ1-6|TRBV25-1|NA
CASSIPGDNSPLHF
TGTGCCAGCAGTATCCCGGGGGACAATTCACCCCTCCACTTT
>NA|TRBJ2-5|TRBV29-1|NA
CSGTRVDGETQYF
TGCAGCGGCACGAGGGTGGATGGCGAGACCCAGTACTTC
>few|TRBJ1-5|TRBV6-6|NA
CASSYSMQSGQPQHF
TGTGCCAGCAGTTACTCCATGCAGTCGGGTCAGCCCCAGCATTTT
>few|TRBJ2-5|TRBV20-1|TRBD2
CSAPTLAGGGETQYF
TGCAGTGCCCCCACACTAGCGGGCGGGGGCGAGACCCAGTACTTC
>NA|TRBJ1-1|TRBV6-5|TRBD1
CASRNRGLSTEAFF
TGTGCCAGCAGGAACAGGGGCCTTAGCACTGAAGCTTTCTTT
>many|TRBJ1-1|TRBV7-9|NA
CASSSRRSMGTEAFF
TGTGCCAGCAGCTCCCGACGGTCGATGGGCACTGAAGCTTTCTTT
>NA|TRBJ2-1|TRBV2|NA
CASSDTGSNEQFF
TGTGCCAGCAGTGACACAGGGAGCAATGAGCAGTTCTTC
>NA|TRBJ1-5|TRBV7-2|NA
CASSLGGSRDQPQHF
TGTGCCAGCAGCTTGGGGGGCTCAAGGGATCAGCCCCAGCATTTT
>NA|TRBJ1-6|TRBV5-5|TRBD1
CASSLRQGAPGTLHF
TGTGCCAGCAGCTTGAGACAGGGGGCCCCTGGGACCCTCCACTTT
>NA|TRBJ1-5|TRBV15|NA
CATSRDKGGRGQPQHF
TGTGCCACCAGCAGAGATAAGGGGGGAAGAGGCCAGCCCCAGCATTTT
>few|TRBJ2-3|TRBV28|TRBD1
CASSGTGTDTQYF
TGTGCCAGCTCCGGGACAGGCACAGATACGCAGTATTTT
>NA|TRBJ1-6|TRBV2|NA
CAGRDIYSPLHF
TGTGCCGGACGGGACATTTATTCACCCCTCCACTTT
>few|TRBJ1-1|TRBV5-1|NA
CASSPQGLVTEAFF
TGCGCCAGCAGCCCTCAGGGATTGGTCACTGAAGCTTTCTTT
>NA|TRBJ2-7|TRBV5-1|TRBD2
CASSIRLAGELYEQYF
TGCGCCAGCAGCATCCGACTAGCGGGAGAGCTGTACGAGCAGTACTTC
>once|TRBJ2-7|TRBV12-3/TRBV12-4|NA
CACSPGGPYEQYF
TGTGCCTGCAGCCCCGGTGGGCCCTACGAGCAGTACTTC
>few|TRBJ2-2|TRBV20-1|NA
CSARGEANTGELFF
TGCAGTGCTAGAGGAGAGGCGAACACCGGGGAGCTGTTTTTT
>NA|TRBJ2-3|TRBV5-1|NA
CASSFGSGGADTQYF
TGCGCCAGCAGCTTCGGCAGTGGCGGGGCAGATACGCAGTATTTT
>few|TRBJ1-2|TRBV7-2|NA
CASRSPGRISYTF
TGTGCCAGCAGGTCGCCGGGACGAATTTCGTACACCTTC
>many|TRBJ2-3|TRBV7-2|NA
CASSLGGERADTQYF
TGTGCCAGCAGCTTAGGCGGGGAGAGGGCAGATACGCAGTATTTT
>few|TRBJ2-3|TRBV3-1|TRBD1
CASSLRTGGTDTQYF
TGTGCCAGCAGCCTACGGACAGGGGGCACAGATACGCAGTATTTT
>few|TRBJ2-3|TRBV12-3/TRBV12-4|NA
CASSFLYSTDTQYF
TGTGCCAGCAGTTTCCTCTACAGCACAGATACGCAGTATTTT
>few|TRBJ2-3|TRBV5-1|TRBD2
CASSPGLAGSTDTQYF
TGCGCCAGCAGCCCCGGACTAGCGGGATCCACAGATACGCAGTATTTT
>NA|TRBJ1-4|TRBV6-6|NA
CASSYGSGSEKLFF
TGTGCCAGCAGTTACGGGTCGGGGAGTGAAAAACTGTTTTTT
>medium-sized|TRBJ2-3|TRBV6-1|TRBD1
CASRSGTETGTDTQYF
TGTGCCAGCAGATCCGGGACAGAGACGGGCACAGATACGCAGTATTTT
>few|TRBJ2-3|TRBV6-1|NA
CASSADSATQYF
TGTGCCAGCAGTGCGGACTCGGCCACGCAGTATTTT
>few|TRBJ1-5|TRBV15|NA
CATSRGNQGQPQHF
TGTGCCACCAGCAGGGGAAATCAAGGACAGCCCCAGCATTTT
>NA|TRBJ1-5|TRBV12-3/TRBV12-4|NA
CASSLQASQPQHF
TGTGCCAGCAGTTTACAGGCGTCCCAGCCCCAGCATTTT
>NA|TRBJ1-5|TRBV24-1|NA
CATSEVGNQPQHF
TGTGCCACCAGTGAGGTTGGCAATCAGCCCCAGCATTTT
>once|TRBJ2-5|TRBV20-1|TRBD1
CSARDLGTGSQETQYF
TGCAGTGCTAGAGATTTGGGGACAGGGTCCCAAGAGACCCAGTACTTC
>few|TRBJ2-3|TRBV5-1|NA
CASSSGGAGDTDTQYF
TGCGCCAGCAGCTCAGGAGGGGCAGGGGATACAGATACGCAGTATTTT
>few|TRBJ1-3|TRBV2|NA
CASSEEGRLLSGNTIYF
TGTGCCAGCAGTGAAGAAGGACGGCTCCTCTCTGGAAACACCATATATTTT
>NA|TRBJ1-2|TRBV5-1|NA
CASSVGYDYGYTF
TGCGCCAGCAGCGTGGGGTACGACTATGGCTACACCTTC
>NA|TRBJ2-1|TRBV5-1|TRBD1
CASRRQGDYNEQFF
TGCGCCAGCAGAAGACAGGGGGATTACAATGAGCAGTTCTTC